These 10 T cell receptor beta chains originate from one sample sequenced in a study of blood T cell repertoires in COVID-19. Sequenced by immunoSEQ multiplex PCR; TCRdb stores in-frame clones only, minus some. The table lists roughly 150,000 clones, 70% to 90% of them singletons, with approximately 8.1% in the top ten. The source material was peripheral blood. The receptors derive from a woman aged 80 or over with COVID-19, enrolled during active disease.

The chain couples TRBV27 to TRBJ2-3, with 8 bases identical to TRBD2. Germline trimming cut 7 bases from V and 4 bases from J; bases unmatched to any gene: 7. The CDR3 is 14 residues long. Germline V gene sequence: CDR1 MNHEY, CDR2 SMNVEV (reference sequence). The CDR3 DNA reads TGTGCCAGCAACGGAGGACTAGCTCCAGATACGCAGTATTTT. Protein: CASNGGLAPDTQYF.

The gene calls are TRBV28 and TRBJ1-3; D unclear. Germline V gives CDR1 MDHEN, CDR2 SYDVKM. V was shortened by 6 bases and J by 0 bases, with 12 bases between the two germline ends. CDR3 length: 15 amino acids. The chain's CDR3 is CASRTSGSSGNTIYF. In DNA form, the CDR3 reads TGTGCCAGCAGGACGTCGGGGAGCTCTGGAAACACCATATATTTT. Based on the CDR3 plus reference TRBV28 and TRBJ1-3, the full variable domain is DVKVTQSSRYLVKRTGEKVFLECVQDMDHENMFWYRQDPGLGLRLIYFSYDVKMKEKGDIPEGYSVSREKKERFSLILESASTNQTSMYLCASRTSGSSGNTIYFGEGSWLTVV.

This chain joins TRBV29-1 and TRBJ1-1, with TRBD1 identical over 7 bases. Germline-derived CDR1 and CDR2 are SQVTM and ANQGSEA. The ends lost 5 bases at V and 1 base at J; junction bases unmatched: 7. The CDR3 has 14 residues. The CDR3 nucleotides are TGCAGCGTTCGCCCCGGGACAGCGAACACTGAAGCTTTCTTT. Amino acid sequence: CSVRPGTANTEAFF.

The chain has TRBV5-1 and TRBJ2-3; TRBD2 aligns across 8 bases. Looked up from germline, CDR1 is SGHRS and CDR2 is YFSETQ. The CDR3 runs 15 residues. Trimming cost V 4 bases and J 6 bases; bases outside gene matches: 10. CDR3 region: CASSGGGGLTDTQYF. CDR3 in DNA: TGCGCCAGCAGCGGGGGCGGGGGGCTCACTGATACGCAGTATTTT.

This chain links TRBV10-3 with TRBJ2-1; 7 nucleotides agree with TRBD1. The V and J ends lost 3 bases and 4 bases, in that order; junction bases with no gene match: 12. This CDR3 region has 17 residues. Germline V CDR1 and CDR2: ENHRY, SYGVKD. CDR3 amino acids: CAISDQGTALPYNEQFF. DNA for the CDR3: TGTGCCATCAGTGACCAAGGGACAGCCTTACCTTACAATGAGCAGTTCTTC.

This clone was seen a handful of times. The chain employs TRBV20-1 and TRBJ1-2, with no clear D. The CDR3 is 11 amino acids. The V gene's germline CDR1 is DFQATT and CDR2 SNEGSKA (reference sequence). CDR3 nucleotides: TGCAGCGCTTATCGGAACTATGGCTACACCTTC. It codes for CSAYRNYGYTF.

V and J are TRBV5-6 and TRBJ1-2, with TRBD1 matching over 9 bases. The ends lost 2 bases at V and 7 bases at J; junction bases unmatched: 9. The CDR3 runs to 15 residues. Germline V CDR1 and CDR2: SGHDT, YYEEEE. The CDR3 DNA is TGTGCCAGCAGCTTTGGTTTTGGGACAGGGTTTGGCTACACCTTC. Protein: CASSFGFGTGFGYTF.

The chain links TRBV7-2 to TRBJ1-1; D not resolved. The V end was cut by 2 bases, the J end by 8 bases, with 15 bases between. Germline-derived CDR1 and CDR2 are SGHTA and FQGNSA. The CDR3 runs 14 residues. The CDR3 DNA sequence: TGTGCCAGCAGCTTATCTCTGGTCGCGGTCGAAGCTTTCTTT. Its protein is CASSLSLVAVEAFF.

This CDR3 is CAIAEGHRNEQFF. The CDR3 nucleotides are TGTGCCATCGCGGAGGGGCACCGCAATGAGCAGTTCTTC. The V gene is TRBV10-3, the J gene TRBJ2-1, with D maybe TRBD2 (6 bases). Deletions cut 8 bases from V and 6 bases from J, with 14 bases between. The CDR3 length is 13 residues. Germline V gene data show CDR1 as ENHRY and CDR2 as SYGVKD.

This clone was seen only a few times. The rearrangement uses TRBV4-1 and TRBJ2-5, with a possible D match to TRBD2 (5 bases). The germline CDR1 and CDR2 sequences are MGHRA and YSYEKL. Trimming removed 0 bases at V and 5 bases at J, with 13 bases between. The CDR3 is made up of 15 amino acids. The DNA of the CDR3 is TGCGCCAGCAGCCAAGACTCCGGGGTGGGGGAGACCCAGTACTTC. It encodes CASSQDSGVGETQYF.